The clone carrying this T cell receptor (beta chain) was seen a few times. Original handling: Nucleated cell number was recorded as an estimate derived from reference gene primer amplification. This table comes from immunoSEQ multiplex PCR, and its TCRdb copy is limited to in-frame clones, with some not included. V and J calls and clone size are given by that table; D and trimming were obtained from the DNA. Counted here are under 200,000 clones, around 87% occurring once; the ten biggest clones make up approximately 0.6%. Germline V lookup: CDR1 SGHTA, CDR2 FQGTGA. V was trimmed by 5 bases and J by 4 bases, leaving 21 bases between them. This CDR3 comprises 16 residues. The sample belongs to a study of blood T cell repertoires in COVID-19. Study information: Samples came from the United States, Italy and Spain, spanning acute and convalescent COVID-19. From T cells, B-cell-depleted T cells, or PBMCs came the material, which was cDNA or gDNA.

Seattle patients were enrolled during active infection and followed longitudinally. Specimen: peripheral blood. The V and J genes are TRBV7-3 and TRBJ2-7; tentative D call: TRBD2 (5 bases). The clonotype comes from a man aged 55 to 69 with COVID-19, enrolled during active disease. CDR3 loop: CASSTRTFPSSYEQYF. As DNA, the CDR3 is TGTGCCAGCAGCACACGGACTTTCCCCTCCTCATACGAGCAGTACTTC.